The 22 T cell receptor beta chains below come from one sample, sequenced in a study of T cell responses to AZD1222 COVID-19 vaccine. Only in-frame clones appear in the TCRdb table, and some are missing; sequencing was by immunoSEQ multiplex PCR. The sample contains approximately 120,000 clones, around 90% of which appear only once. The starting material was peripheral blood, obtained on day 0 of AZD1222 vaccination. The source of these receptors is an adult in good health.

This clone is categorized as medium-sized (0.01 to 0.1%). Sequence at one end of the junction differs from germline and may be a read error. The rearrangement joins TRBV19 to TRBJ1-5; D is perhaps TRBD1 (6 bases). The V gene's germline CDR1 is LNHDA and CDR2 SQIVND (reference sequence). This CDR3 spans 12 amino acids. The CDR3 coding sequence is TGTGCTACAAGGGGGGGCAATGAGCCCCAGCATTTT. This sequence encodes CATRGGNEPQHF. The variable domain in full, completed from reference TRBV19 and TRBJ1-5, reads DGGITQSPKYLFRKEGQNVTLSCEQNLNHDAMYWYRQDPGQGLRLIYYSQIVNDFQKGDIAEGYSVSREKKESFPLTVTSAQKNPTAFYLCATRGGNEPQHFGDGTRLSIL.

This clone showed up just a few times. The chain joins TRBV2 to TRBJ2-1; 8 bases fit TRBD2. V lost 0 bases, J lost 9 bases, and 7 bases stayed unmatched. The CDR3 extends over 15 amino acids. CDR1 is SNHLY, CDR2 FYNNEI, per germline. In DNA, the CDR3 is TGTGCCAGCAGTGAAGCGCGACTAGCGAGGGGTGAGCAGTTCTTC. Protein sequence: CASSEARLARGEQFF.

The V gene is TRBV5-1, the J gene TRBJ2-5, with D possibly matching TRBD1 (6 bases). Germline CDR1 reads SGHRS; CDR2 reads YFSETQ. The length of the CDR3 is 15 residues. V dropped 0 bases and J dropped 5 bases, with 14 bases sitting between them. Here the CDR3 reads CASSLGAGAAETQYF. The DNA of the CDR3 is TGCGCCAGCAGCTTGGGAGCAGGGGCTGCGGAGACCCAGTACTTC.

The gene calls are TRBV5-6 and TRBJ1-2; D possibly corresponds to TRBD1 (6 bases). CDR3 size: 15 residues. V was pared by 5 bases and J by 1 base, with 15 bases between. Germline V CDR1 and CDR2: SGHDT, YYEEEE. As DNA, the CDR3 is TGTGCCAGCAGTGCGGACAGTGCCCTTAACTATGGCTACACCTTC. As protein: CASSADSALNYGYTF.

V and J are TRBV28 and TRBJ1-5; TRBD1 matches 7 bases. The CDR3 is 16 amino acids. The junction had 7 bases not matched to a gene; V was cut back by 5 bases and J by 0 bases. The germline V gene encodes CDR1 MDHEN and CDR2 SYDVKM. CDR3 in DNA: TGTGCCAGCAGTACGAGGACAGGACGTAGCAATCAGCCCCAGCATTTT. Residues: CASSTRTGRSNQPQHF.

In DNA form, the CDR3 reads TGTGCCAGCAGTACTCCTGGACTAGCGGGAGTGGGTGAGCAGTTCTTC. Translation gives CASSTPGLAGVGEQFF. This chain connects TRBV28 to TRBJ2-1, with 13 positions matching TRBD2. The CDR3 is 16 amino acids. Germline trimming cut 5 bases from V and 9 bases from J; bases unmatched to any gene: 10. Germline-derived CDR1 and CDR2 are MDHEN and SYDVKM.

Written as DNA, the CDR3 is TGTGCCAGCAGCCAATTTTACGAGCAGTACTTC. Protein product: CASSQFYEQYF. The rearrangement uses TRBV16 and TRBJ2-7; D is unresolved. This CDR3 contains 11 residues. CDR1 is KGHSY, CDR2 FQNENV, per germline. Trimming took 1 base from V and 4 from J, leaving 2 bases between them.

This clone was seen a few times. The genes are TRBV14 and TRBJ2-1; TRBD2 aligns across 9 bases. This CDR3 region has 17 residues. The V and J ends lost 0 bases and 4 bases, in that order; junction bases with no gene match: 7. Germline lookup yields CDR1 SGHDN and CDR2 FVKESK. CDR3 protein: CASSQDISGGRYNEQFF. The CDR3, as DNA: TGTGCCAGCAGCCAAGATATAAGCGGGGGGCGGTACAATGAGCAGTTCTTC. Full variable domain (rest looked up from reference TRBV14 and TRBJ2-1): EAGVTQFPSHSVIEKGQTVTLRCDPISGHDNLYWYRRVMGKEIKFLLHFVKESKQDESGMPNNRFLAERTGGTYSTLKVQPAELEDSGVYFCASSQDISGGRYNEQFFGPGTRLTVL.

The chain links TRBV10-3 to TRBJ1-3, with D hard to call. Germline V gene sequence: CDR1 ENHRY, CDR2 SYGVKD. Trimming pared 0 bases from V and 0 bases from J, leaving 9 bases between. This CDR3 region has 16 residues. The CDR3 loop is CAISESYGSSGNTIYF. CDR3 nucleotide sequence: TGTGCCATCAGTGAGTCATACGGTTCCTCTGGAAACACCATATATTTT.

V is TRBV27 and J is TRBJ2-7; D is ambiguous. Trimming removed 5 bases at V and 4 bases at J, with 9 bases between. CDR3 length: 12 residues. Germline V CDR1 and CDR2: MNHEY, SMNVEV (reference sequence). In nucleotides, the CDR3 is TGTGCCAGCAGTCCGCCCAGGTACGAGCAGTACTTC. Translating it yields CASSPPRYEQYF.

The chain links TRBV4-3 to TRBJ2-6, with unresolved D. The CDR3 totals 17 residues. Deletions cut 0 bases from V and 3 bases from J, with 12 bases between. CDR1 and CDR2 from the germline V gene are LGHNA and YSLEER. CDR3 sequence reads: CASSQEGPGIGANVLTF. CDR3 nucleotides: TGCGCCAGCAGCCAAGAAGGGCCGGGCATTGGGGCCAACGTCCTGACTTTC.

This chain joins TRBV19 and TRBJ1-4; perhaps TRBD1 as D (5 bases). The length of the CDR3 is 17 residues. Germline V CDR1 and CDR2: LNHDA, SQIVND (reference sequence). The ends were cut back, 4 bases at V and 0 bases at J, with 15 bases in the middle. CDR3 in amino acids: CASSNRGGISTNEKLFF. The DNA for the CDR3 is TGTGCCAGTAGTAATCGGGGGGGGATTTCAACTAATGAAAAACTGTTTTTT.

This chain connects TRBV23-1 to TRBJ2-7; maybe TRBD1 (5 bases). TRBV23-1 is an ORF; its function is uncertain. This CDR3 is 18 amino acids long. CDR3 loop: CVSRANWQGYRSIHEQYF. CDR3 nucleotide sequence: TGCGTCTCAAGGGCCAATTGGCAGGGCTATAGGAGTATACACGAGCAGTACTTC.

The chain combines TRBV16 with TRBJ1-2; no definite D call. From germline, CDR1 is KGHSY and CDR2 FQNENV. The CDR3 has 14 amino acids. Trimming stripped 8 bases from V and 7 bases from J, with 20 bases between. CDR3 in DNA: TGTGCCAGCCATCTTGGCTATGGCACACTTGGCTACACCTTC. Translation gives CASHLGYGTLGYTF.

The chain has TRBV28 and TRBJ2-2; no definite D call. Germline V CDR1 and CDR2: MDHEN, SYDVKM. Trimming stripped 4 bases from V and 4 bases from J, with 16 bases between. The CDR3 totals 16 residues. Here the CDR3 DNA reads TGTGCCAGCAGTTCTCCGGTGGAGCGTGGCACCGGGGAGCTGTTTTTT. Encoded protein: CASSSPVERGTGELFF.

The genes are TRBV27 and TRBJ2-7; possible D gene TRBD1, 6 bases. The CDR3 is made up of 16 amino acids. CDR1 is MNHEY, CDR2 SMNVEV, per germline (reference sequence). The V and J ends lost 3 bases and 3 bases respectively, with 18 bases between them. The CDR3 bases are TGTGCCAGCAGTTTCCAAACCGGGACACCTCTCTACGAGCAGTACTTC. Its translation: CASSFQTGTPLYEQYF.

The J gene is TRBJ2-7, the V gene TRBV6-5; TRBD2 matches 7 bases. The CDR3 covers 15 residues. The germline V gene encodes CDR1 MNHEY and CDR2 SVGAGI. Trimming cost V 2 bases and J 5 bases; bases outside gene matches: 9. The CDR3 loop is CASSYSGAKSDEQYF. In nucleotides, the CDR3 is TGTGCCAGCAGTTACAGCGGGGCAAAATCGGACGAGCAGTACTTC.

The chain combines TRBV5-8 with TRBJ1-5; TRBD1 is a possible D gene (5 bases). This CDR3 spans 14 amino acids. V lost 4 bases and J lost 6, with 14 bases in between. The germline V gene encodes CDR1 SGHTS and CDR2 YDEGEE. The CDR3 protein is CASSAGGLRQPQHF. CDR3 in DNA: TGTGCCAGCAGCGCCGGGGGATTGCGTCAGCCCCAGCATTTT.

The chain links TRBV28 to TRBJ1-2; 7 bases fit TRBD1. This CDR3 spans 14 amino acids. Germline V gene lookup returns CDR1 MDHEN and CDR2 SYDVKM. With 6 bases clipped from V and 7 bases from J, the junction kept 11 bases outside the gene matches. CDR3 nucleotides: TGTGCCAGCAGCTTAGGGGGCCTCCCTGTTGGCTACACCTTC. Its translation: CASSLGGLPVGYTF.

The chain combines TRBV9 with TRBJ2-7; D is possibly TRBD1 or TRBD2 (5 bases each). Germline V gene data show CDR1 as SGDLS and CDR2 as YYNGEE. CDR3 size: 14 residues. Trimming shortened V by 3 bases and J by 3 bases, and 13 bases separated the two germline ends. CDR3 region: CASSGGPDSYEQYF. The CDR3 nucleotides are TGTGCCAGCAGCGGGGGACCAGACAGCTACGAGCAGTACTTC.

This clone was observed a single time. The J gene is TRBJ1-3, the V gene TRBV10-3; D ambiguous. CDR1 ENHRY and CDR2 SYGVKD come from the germline V gene. V shed 8 bases and J shed 3 bases, with 20 bases lying between them. The CDR3 covers 16 residues. The CDR3 DNA reads TGTGCCATCTCATACACGGCCCCGAGGCTTGGAAACACCATATATTTT. Translation gives CAISYTAPRLGNTIYF.

CDR3 region: CASSLVAGDNEQFF. CDR3 coding DNA: TGCGCCAGCAGCTTGGTGGCGGGGGACAATGAGCAGTTCTTC. This rearrangement joins TRBV5-1 to TRBJ2-1, with 7 bases fitting TRBD2. The germline CDR1 and CDR2 sequences are SGHRS and YFSETQ. The CDR3 covers 14 residues. V dropped 0 bases and J dropped 5; count of bases not matched to a gene: 2.